This T cell receptor beta chain was sequenced in a study of T cell repertoires in cytomegalovirus infection. At the level of the study: CMV infection plus the matching HLA type was flagged by public TCR beta signatures. The study's findings and limits: CMV-specific TCR beta clonotypes restricted by HLA-C dominated the ex vivo response.

TCRdb reanalysed the reads using MiXCR and keeps one entry per CDR3 protein. The sample records over 85,000 distinct CDR3 sequences, more than 15% being singletons. Details on this clonotype: Its specificity is unknown.

CDR3 length: 15 amino acids. Germline CDR1 is SGHVS and CDR2 is FNYEAQ. V was clipped by 5 bases and J by 2 bases, with 13 bases between them. This TCR came from a human donor in good health (CMV status not recorded). Some clones in this sample may be carry-over from other donors' samples. The V gene is TRBV7-6, the J gene TRBJ1-5, with D possibly matching TRBD1 (6 bases). Sequenced sample: PBMCs. The CDR3 DNA reads TGTGCCAGCAGCGGAACAGGGCAGGGCAATCAGCCCCAGCATTTT. This translates into CASSGTGQGNQPQHF.